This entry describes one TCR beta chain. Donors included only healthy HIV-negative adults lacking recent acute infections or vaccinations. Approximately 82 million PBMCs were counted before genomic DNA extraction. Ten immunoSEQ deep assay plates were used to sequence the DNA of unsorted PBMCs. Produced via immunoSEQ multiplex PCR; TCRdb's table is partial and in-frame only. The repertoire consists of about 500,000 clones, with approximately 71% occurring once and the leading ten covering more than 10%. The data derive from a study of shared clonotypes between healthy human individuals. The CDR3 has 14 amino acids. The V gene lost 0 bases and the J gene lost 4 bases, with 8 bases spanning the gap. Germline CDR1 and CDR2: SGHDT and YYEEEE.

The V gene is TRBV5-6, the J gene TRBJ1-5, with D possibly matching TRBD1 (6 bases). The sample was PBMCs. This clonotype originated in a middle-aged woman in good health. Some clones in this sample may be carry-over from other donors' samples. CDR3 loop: CASSLGRGNQPQHF. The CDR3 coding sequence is TGTGCCAGCAGCTTGGGTAGGGGGAATCAGCCCCAGCATTTT.